This is a list of T cell receptor beta chains from one sample in a study of response to subunit inactivated influenza vaccine. TCRdb re-called the RT-PCR reads with MiXCR, one entry per CDR3 protein. The sample carries hundreds of thousands of distinct CDR3 sequences, about 17% recorded once. Sequencing used CD4+ T cells sorted from PBMCs, obtained about 23 months after vaccination. All receptors come from a man aged 50-75 years who received an inactivated influenza vaccine. Each CDR3 is given with its conserved first and last residue. The D gene is left open where the match is weak. Rows give clone size only sometimes, using once, few, many, or a class for an expanded clone.

abundance	d_gene	j_gene	v_gene	CDR3aa	CDR3nt
few	TRBD2	TRBJ2-1	TRBV20-1	CSARDSGGYNEQFF	TGCAGTGCTAGAGATTCGGGGGGGTACAATGAGCAGTTCTTC
-	TRBD1	TRBJ2-7	TRBV20-1	CSARLTGGRDEQYF	TGCAGTGCTCGTCTGACAGGGGGCCGCGACGAGCAGTACTTC
few	-	TRBJ2-7	TRBV6-1	CASSQAVTELYEQYF	TGTGCCAGCAGCCAGGCCGTCACCGAACTGTACGAGCAGTACTTC
few	-	TRBJ2-5	TRBV5-1	CASSLEGLGETQYF	TGCGCCAGCAGCTTGGAAGGCCTTGGAGAGACCCAGTACTTC
-	-	TRBJ1-2	TRBV12-5	CASGPEREVGNGYTF	TGTGCTAGTGGTCCGGAACGGGAGGTTGGAAATGGCTACACCTTC
many	-	TRBJ2-7	TRBV7-2	CASSLQAGINYEQYF	TGTGCCAGCAGCTTACAGGCAGGGATAAACTACGAGCAGTACTTC
-	-	TRBJ2-7	TRBV30	CAWKRPPGAYEQYF	TGTGCCTGGAAAAGGCCTCCGGGGGCCTACGAGCAGTACTTC
-	-	TRBJ2-5	TRBV2	CASRGLDHEMETQYF	TGTGCCAGCAGGGGGCTGGACCATGAGATGGAGACCCAGTACTTC
-	TRBD1	TRBJ1-1	TRBV2	CASRDRLTNTEAFF	TGTGCCAGCAGGGACAGGCTAACGAACACTGAAGCTTTCTTT
-	-	TRBJ2-5	TRBV20-1	CSAFGTGVQETQYF	TGCAGTGCTTTCGGGACGGGGGTCCAAGAGACCCAGTACTTC
many	-	TRBJ2-4	TRBV29-1	CSVVWGVKNIQYF	TGCAGCGTTGTATGGGGAGTCAAAAACATTCAGTACTTC
few	-	TRBJ2-7	TRBV28	CASSVQGEQYF	TGTGCCAGCAGTGTACAGGGAGAGCAGTACTTC
-	TRBD2	TRBJ2-3	TRBV5-6	CASSLWRGAFSTDTQYF	TGTGCCAGCAGCTTGTGGCGGGGGGCTTTTAGCACAGATACGCAGTATTTT
few	TRBD1	TRBJ2-1	TRBV7-9	CASSLGQGAPNEQFF	TGTGCCAGCAGCTTAGGACAGGGGGCGCCAAATGAGCAGTTCTTC
-	TRBD1	TRBJ2-5	TRBV25-1	CASSLGTGGVQETQYF	TGTGCCAGCAGTTTGGGGACAGGGGGCGTACAAGAGACCCAGTACTTC
many	TRBD2	TRBJ2-4	TRBV28	CASSLFNSGGTKNIQYF	TGTGCCAGCAGTTTATTTAATTCGGGGGGGACCAAAAACATTCAGTACTTC